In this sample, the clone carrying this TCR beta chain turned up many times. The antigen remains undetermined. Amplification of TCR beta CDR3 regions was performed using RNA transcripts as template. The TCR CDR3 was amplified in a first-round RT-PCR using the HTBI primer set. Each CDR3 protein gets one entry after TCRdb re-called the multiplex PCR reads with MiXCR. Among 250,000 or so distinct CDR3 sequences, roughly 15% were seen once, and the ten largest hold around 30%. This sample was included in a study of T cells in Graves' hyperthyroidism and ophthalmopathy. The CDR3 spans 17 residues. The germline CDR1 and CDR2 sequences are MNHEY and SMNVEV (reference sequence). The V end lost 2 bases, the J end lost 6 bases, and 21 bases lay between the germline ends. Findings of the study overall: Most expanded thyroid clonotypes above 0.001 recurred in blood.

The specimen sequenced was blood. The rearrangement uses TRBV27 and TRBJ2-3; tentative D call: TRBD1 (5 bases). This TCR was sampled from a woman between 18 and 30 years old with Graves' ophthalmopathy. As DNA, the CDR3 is TGTGCCAGCAGTTTACGGGCCTCGGCAGGGATTAGCGATACGCAGTATTTT. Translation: CASSLRASAGISDTQYF.